The present T cell receptor (beta chain) was sequenced within a study of T cells in Graves' hyperthyroidism and ophthalmopathy. The CDR3 is 12 amino acids. Germline CDR1 and CDR2: SNHLY and FYNNEI. Deletions cut 6 bases from V and 2 bases from J, with 7 bases between. Amplified TCR beta CDR3 regions derived from RNA transcripts. A first-round RT-PCR of the TCR CDR3 used the HTBI primer set. Via MiXCR, TCRdb re-called the multiplex PCR reads, giving one row per CDR3 protein. This table has more than 550,000 distinct CDR3 sequences, approximately 19% appearing once. Fresh peripheral blood, approximately 10 ml, was the source of the PBMCs. In this sample, this clonotype turned up many times. Antigen unknown. Whole-study results and caveats: The model identified upcoming ophthalmopathy a median 6.5 months ahead of onset. Blood also showed most of the thyroid clonotypes that were expanded above 0.001.

Sequences were obtained from blood. This TCR was sampled from a woman aged 45 to 65 with Graves' hyperthyroidism that later progressed to Graves' ophthalmopathy. The gene calls are TRBV2 and TRBJ1-1; D unresolved. The CDR3 coding sequence is TGTGCCAGCAGGGAGGACAACACTGAAGCTTTCTTT. Amino acid sequence: CASREDNTEAFF.